This TCR beta chain was sequenced for a study of T cells in Graves' hyperthyroidism and ophthalmopathy. Study-level results: Model predictions of ophthalmopathy came a median approximately 6.5 months before onset.

TCR beta CDR3 sequences were amplified from RNA transcripts. Primed by the HTBI set, a first-round RT-PCR was run on the TCR CDR3. TCRdb independently ran MiXCR on the multiplex PCR reads; one entry per CDR3 protein. The top ten clones hold less than 65% of a sample with some 490,000 distinct CDR3 sequences, 22% of them seen once. Researchers barred patients who had uncontrolled infection, other autoimmune disease, pregnancy or lactation. Fresh peripheral blood, about 9.3 ml, yielded the PBMCs. This clonotype was picked up many times. Its antigen is currently unknown. This TCR was sampled from a woman aged 70-85 years with Graves' ophthalmopathy. Sequencing was carried out using blood.

The CDR3 sequence is CALTGTSGEKNIQYF. In nucleotides, the CDR3 is TGTGCCTTGACGGGGACTAGCGGGGAAAAAAACATTCAGTACTTC. This chain joins TRBV2 and TRBJ2-4, with 13 bases that match TRBD2. The V gene's germline CDR1 is SNHLY and CDR2 FYNNEI. V trimming: 11 bases; J trimming: 4 bases; junction bases outside the gene matches: 8. CDR3 size: 15 residues. Based on the CDR3 plus reference TRBV2 and TRBJ2-4, the full variable domain is EPEVTQTPSHQVTQMGQEVILRCVPISNHLYFYWYRQILGQKVEFLVSFYNNEISEKSEIFDDQFSVERPDGSNFTLKIRSTKLEDSAMYFCALTGTSGEKNIQYFGAGTRLSVL.